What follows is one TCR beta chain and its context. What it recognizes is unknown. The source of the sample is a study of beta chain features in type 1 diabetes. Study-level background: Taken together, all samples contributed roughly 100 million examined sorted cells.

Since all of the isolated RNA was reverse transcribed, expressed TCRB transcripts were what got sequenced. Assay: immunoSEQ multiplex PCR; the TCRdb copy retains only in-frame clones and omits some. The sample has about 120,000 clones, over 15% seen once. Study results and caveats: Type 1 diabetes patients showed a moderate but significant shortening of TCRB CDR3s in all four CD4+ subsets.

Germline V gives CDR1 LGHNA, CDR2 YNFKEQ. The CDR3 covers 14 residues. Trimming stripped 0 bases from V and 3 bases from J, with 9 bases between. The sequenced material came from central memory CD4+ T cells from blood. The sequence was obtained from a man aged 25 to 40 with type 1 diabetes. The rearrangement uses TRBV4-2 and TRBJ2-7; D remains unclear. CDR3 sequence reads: CASSQDRSDYEQYF. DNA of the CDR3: TGTGCCAGCAGCCAAGATCGATCCGACTACGAGCAGTACTTC.